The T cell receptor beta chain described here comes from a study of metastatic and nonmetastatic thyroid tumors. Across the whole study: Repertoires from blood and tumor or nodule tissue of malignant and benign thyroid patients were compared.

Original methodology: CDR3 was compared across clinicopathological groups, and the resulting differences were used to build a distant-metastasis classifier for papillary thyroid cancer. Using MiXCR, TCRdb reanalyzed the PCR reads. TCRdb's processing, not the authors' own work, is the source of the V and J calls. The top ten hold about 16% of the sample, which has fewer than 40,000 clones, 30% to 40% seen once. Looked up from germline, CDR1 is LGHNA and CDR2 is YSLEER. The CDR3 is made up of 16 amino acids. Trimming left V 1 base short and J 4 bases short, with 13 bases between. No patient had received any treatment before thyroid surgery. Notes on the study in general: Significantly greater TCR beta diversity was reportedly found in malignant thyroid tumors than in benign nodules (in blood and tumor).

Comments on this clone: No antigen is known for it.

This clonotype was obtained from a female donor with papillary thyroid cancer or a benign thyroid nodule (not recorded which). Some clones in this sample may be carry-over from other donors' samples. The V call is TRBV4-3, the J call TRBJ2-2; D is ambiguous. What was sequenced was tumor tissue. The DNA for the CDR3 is TGCGCCAGCAGCCAAGCTTGGTCGGCAGGCACCGGGGAGCTGTTTTTT. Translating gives CASSQAWSAGTGELFF.